These 8 T cell receptor beta chains share one sample of origin, sequenced in a study of blood T cell repertoires in COVID-19. TCRdb keeps only in-frame clones here, not all; method: immunoSEQ multiplex PCR. In the table there are 75,000 to 85,000 clones, roughly 88% of which are singletons. Input material: peripheral blood. The receptors stem from a human donor in a cohort sampled during active COVID-19.

The V gene is TRBV7-7, the J gene TRBJ2-3; 9 bases are a match to TRBD2. The CDR3 has 16 residues. Trimming at V came to 1 base and at J to 5 bases, leaving 7 bases not matched to a gene. Germline V gene sequence: CDR1 SSHAT, CDR2 FNYEAQ (reference sequence). CDR3 amino acids: CASSLDGSGGVDTQYF. Here the CDR3 DNA reads TGTGCCAGCAGCTTAGATGGTAGCGGGGGTGTAGATACGCAGTATTTT.

The chain uses TRBV7-9 and TRBJ1-2, with 9 bases aligning to TRBD1. This CDR3 has 15 residues. J gave up 4 bases and V 5 bases, and 8 bases lay outside the gene matches. Germline CDR1 reads SEHNR; CDR2 reads FQNEAQ (reference sequence). The DNA for the CDR3 is TGTGCCAGCAGCAGAGAGGGACAGGGCCTCTATGGCTACACCTTC. Its protein is CASSREGQGLYGYTF.

In this sample, this clone turned up a few times. This chain joins TRBV7-2 and TRBJ2-3, with 11 bases aligning to TRBD2. This CDR3 spans 15 amino acids. The junction had 8 bases not matched to a gene; V was cut back by 6 bases and J by 6 bases. CDR1 is SGHTA and CDR2 is FQGNSA in the germline V gene. CDR3 DNA sequence: TGTGCCAGCAGTTCTAGCGGGGGGTCCTCGGATACGCAGTATTTT. Its translation: CASSSSGGSSDTQYF.

The table lists this clone with a few counts. The chain has TRBV6-1 and TRBJ2-7, with 7 nucleotides matching TRBD1. Germline assignment: CDR1 MNHNS and CDR2 SASEGT. V shed 1 base and J 3 bases; nucleotides not matched to a gene: 3. There are 14 residues in the CDR3. The CDR3 DNA reads TGTGCCAGCAGTGAAGTGGACAGGCTCTACGAGCAGTACTTC. The encoded protein is CASSEVDRLYEQYF.

The chain links TRBV7-7 to TRBJ2-5, with 12 bases that match TRBD1. With 4 bases clipped from V and 3 bases from J, the junction kept 6 bases outside the gene matches. There are 16 residues in the CDR3. Germline CDR1 reads SSHAT; CDR2 reads FNYEAQ (reference sequence). In DNA, the CDR3 is TGTGCCAGCAGCTCCCAGGGACAGGGGGCCAAAGAGACCCAGTACTTC. It is translated as CASSSQGQGAKETQYF.

The rearrangement links TRBV5-6 to TRBJ2-3; 7 nucleotides match TRBD1. CDR3 length: 16 amino acids. Germline V gene lookup returns CDR1 SGHDT and CDR2 YYEEEE. Trimming cost V 5 bases and J 7 bases; bases outside gene matches: 16. Written as DNA, the CDR3 is TGTGCCAGCAGTTTATACCGACAGGGTTCCCGGTATACGCAGTATTTT. Its protein is CASSLYRQGSRYTQYF.

This chain joins TRBV6-5 and TRBJ2-1; TRBD2 matches 12 bases. Germline V lookup: CDR1 MNHEY, CDR2 SVGAGI. The length of the CDR3 is 14 residues. Trimming took 6 bases from V and 8 from J; bases not matched to a gene: 5. Written as DNA, the CDR3 is TGTGCCAGCAGGAGACTAGCGGGAGAGGATGAGCAGTTCTTC. Protein: CASRRLAGEDEQFF.

The chain recombines TRBV7-3 with TRBJ2-1, with D possibly TRBD1 on 7 matching bases. Trimming stripped 1 base from V and 6 bases from J, with 10 bases between. Germline lookup yields CDR1 SGHTA and CDR2 FQGTGA. CDR3 length: 14 residues. The CDR3 DNA reads as TGTGCCAGCAGCTTAAACAGGGGAGGCAATGAGCAGTTCTTC. This gives the protein CASSLNRGGNEQFF.